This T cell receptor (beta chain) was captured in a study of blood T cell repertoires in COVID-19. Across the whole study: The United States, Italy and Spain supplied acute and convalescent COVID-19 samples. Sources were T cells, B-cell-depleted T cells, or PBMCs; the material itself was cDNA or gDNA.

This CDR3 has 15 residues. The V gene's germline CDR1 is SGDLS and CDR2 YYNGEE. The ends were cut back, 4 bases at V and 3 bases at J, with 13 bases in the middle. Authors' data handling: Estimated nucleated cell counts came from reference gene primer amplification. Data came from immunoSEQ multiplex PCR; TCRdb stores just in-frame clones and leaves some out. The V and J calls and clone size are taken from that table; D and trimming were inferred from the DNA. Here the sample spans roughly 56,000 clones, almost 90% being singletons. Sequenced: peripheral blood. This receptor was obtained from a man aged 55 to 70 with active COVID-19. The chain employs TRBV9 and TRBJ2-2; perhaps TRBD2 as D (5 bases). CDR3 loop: CASSLEDWYTGELFF. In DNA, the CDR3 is TGTGCCAGCAGCTTGGAGGATTGGTACACCGGGGAGCTGTTTTTT.